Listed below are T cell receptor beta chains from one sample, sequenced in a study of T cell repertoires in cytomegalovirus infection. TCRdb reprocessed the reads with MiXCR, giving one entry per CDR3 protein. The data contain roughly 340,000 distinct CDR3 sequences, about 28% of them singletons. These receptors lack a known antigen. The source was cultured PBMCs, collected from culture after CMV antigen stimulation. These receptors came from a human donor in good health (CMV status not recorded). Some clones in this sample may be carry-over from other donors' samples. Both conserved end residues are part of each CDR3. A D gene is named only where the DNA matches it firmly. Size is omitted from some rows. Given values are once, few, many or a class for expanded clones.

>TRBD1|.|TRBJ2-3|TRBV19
TGTGCCAGTAGTATACGGGGGACAGGGGACGTAGATACGCAGTATTTT
CASSIRGTGDVDTQYF
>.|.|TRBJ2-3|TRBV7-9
TGTGCCAGCAGCTCAATCGGCCTCCACGATAGCACAGATACGCAGTATTTT
CASSSIGLHDSTDTQYF
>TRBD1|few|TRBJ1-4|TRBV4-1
TGTGCCAGCAGCTGGGACAGAAGTAATGAAAAACTGTTTTTT
CASSWDRSNEKLFF
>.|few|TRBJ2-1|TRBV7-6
TGTGCCAGCAGCTTAGTTACAGGGAACTACAATGAGCAGTTCTTC
CASSLVTGNYNEQFF
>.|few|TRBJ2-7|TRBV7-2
TGTGCCAGCAGCTTAGATGGGGGCGGATTCTACGAGCAGTACTTC
CASSLDGGGFYEQYF
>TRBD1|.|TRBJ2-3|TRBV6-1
TGTGCCAGCAGTGACCTACAGGGGCTAGCAGATACGCAGTATTTT
CASSDLQGLADTQYF
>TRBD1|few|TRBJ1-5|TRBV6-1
TGTGCCAGCAGTGAAGTAGGGATAGGGGGCAGGGGTCAGCCCCAGCATTTT
CASSEVGIGGRGQPQHF
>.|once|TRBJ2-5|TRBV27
TGTGCCAGCAGTTCTCCTTCCCGAGCCCCGCCGCCGAAGACCCAGTACTTC
CASSSPSRAPPPKTQYF
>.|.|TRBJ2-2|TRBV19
TGTGCCCTAACGGGACAAAACACCGGGGAGCTGTTTTTT
CALTGQNTGELFF
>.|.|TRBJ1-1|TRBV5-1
TGCGCCAGCAGCTCCGGATACAGGGTAAACACTGAAGCTTTCTTT
CASSSGYRVNTEAFF
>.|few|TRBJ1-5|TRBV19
TGTGCCAGTAGTATAAAGGGAAGGCAGCCCCAGCATTTT
CASSIKGRQPQHF
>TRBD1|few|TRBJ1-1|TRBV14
TGTGCCAGCAGCCTCCTCGGGACAGCGAACACTGAAGCTTTCTTT
CASSLLGTANTEAFF
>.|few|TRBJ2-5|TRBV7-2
TGTGCCAGCAGCTCGCAAAGAGGGGTACAAGAGACCCAGTACTTC
CASSSQRGVQETQYF
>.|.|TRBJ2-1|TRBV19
TGTGCCAGTAGTGCTTCGACGGACTCCTACAATGAGCAGTTCTTC
CASSASTDSYNEQFF
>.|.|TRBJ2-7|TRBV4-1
TGCGCCAGCAGCCAAGATAAGTATTCCTACGAGCAGTACTTC
CASSQDKYSYEQYF
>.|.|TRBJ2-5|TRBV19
TGTGCCAGTAGGGCGGGCCGAGGAACGACCCAGTACTTC
CASRAGRGTTQYF
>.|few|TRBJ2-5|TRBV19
TGTGCCAGTAGTCCGACGTGGGCCGAGGAGACCCAGTACTTC
CASSPTWAEETQYF
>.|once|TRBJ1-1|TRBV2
TGTGCCAGCAGCCGAGCCGGGACAAACACTGAAGCTTTCTTT
CASSRAGTNTEAFF
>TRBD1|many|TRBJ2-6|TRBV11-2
TGTGCCAGCAGCTTAGCTTCGACAGGGTTCGGTTCTGGGGCCAACGTCCTGACTTTC
CASSLASTGFGSGANVLTF
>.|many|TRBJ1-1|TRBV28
TGTGCCAGCAGCTTTGACGGGAACACTGAAGCTTTCTTT
CASSFDGNTEAFF
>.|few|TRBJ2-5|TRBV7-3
TGTGCCAGCAGCCGATCTAGCGATCAAGAGACCCAGTACTTC
CASSRSSDQETQYF